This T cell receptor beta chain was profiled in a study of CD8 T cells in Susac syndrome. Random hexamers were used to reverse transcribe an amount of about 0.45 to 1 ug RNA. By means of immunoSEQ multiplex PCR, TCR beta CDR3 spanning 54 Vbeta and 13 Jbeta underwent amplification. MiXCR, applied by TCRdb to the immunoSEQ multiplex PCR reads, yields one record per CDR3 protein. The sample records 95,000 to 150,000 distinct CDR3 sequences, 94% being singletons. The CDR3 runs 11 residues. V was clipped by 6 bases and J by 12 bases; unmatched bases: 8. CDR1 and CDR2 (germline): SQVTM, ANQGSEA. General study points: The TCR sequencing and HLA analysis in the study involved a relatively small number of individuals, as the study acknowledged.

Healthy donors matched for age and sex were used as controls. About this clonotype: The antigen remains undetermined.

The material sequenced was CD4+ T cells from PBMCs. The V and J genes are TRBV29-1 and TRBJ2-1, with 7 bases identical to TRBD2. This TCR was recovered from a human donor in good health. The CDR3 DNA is TGCAGCGTAGGTACTAGCGATGGGCAGTTCTTC. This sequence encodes CSVGTSDGQFF.